This passage covers 22 T cell receptor beta chains from one sample sequenced in a study of metastatic and nonmetastatic thyroid tumors. Thyroid surgery took place with no prior treatment in any patient. TCRdb reprocessed the PCR reads using MiXCR. The data show about 16,000 clones, with around a quarter seen just once and approximately 15% held by the top ten. The sequencing input was adjacent normal tissue. These receptors all come from a female donor with papillary thyroid cancer or a benign thyroid nodule (not recorded which). Some clones in this sample may be carry-over from other donors' samples.

This clone was observed a handful of times. The genes are TRBV6-6 and TRBJ2-1; D remains unclear. CDR1 and CDR2 from the germline V gene are MNHNY and SVGAGI (reference sequence). Trimming shortened V by 0 bases and J by 7 bases, and 13 bases separated the two germline ends. The CDR3 has 15 residues. This chain's CDR3 is CASSYSMRSPNEQFF. CDR3 nucleotide sequence: TGTGCCAGCAGTTACTCGATGCGCAGCCCGAATGAGCAGTTCTTC.

This clone was counted between two and nine times. The rearrangement joins TRBV10-1 to TRBJ2-2, with D possibly being TRBD1 or TRBD2 (5 bases each). The V gene's germline CDR1 is WNHNN and CDR2 SYGVQD (reference sequence). The CDR3 spans 17 residues. V lost 2 bases to trimming and J lost 0 bases, with 13 bases between them. CDR3 residues: CASSESLGVANTGELFF. The DNA of the CDR3 is TGCGCCAGCAGTGAGAGTCTGGGGGTAGCGAACACCGGGGAGCTGTTTTTT.

This clone has more than one count but fewer than ten. The chain joins TRBV6-2 or TRBV6-3 to TRBJ2-7; 8 bases are shared with TRBD2. Germline V gives CDR1 MNHEY, CDR2 SVGEGT. After removal of 7 bases from V and 3 bases from J, the junction contained 8 bases not matched to a gene. CDR3 length: 14 residues. The CDR3 DNA reads as TGTGCCAGCAACTTGAGCGGGAGCCTCTACGAGCAGTACTTC. Protein product: CASNLSGSLYEQYF.

The rearrangement uses TRBV6-2 or TRBV6-3 and TRBJ2-1, with D uncertain. This CDR3 region has 14 residues. Germline loops: CDR1 MNHEY, CDR2 SVGEGT. Deletions cut 3 bases from V and 2 bases from J, with 8 bases between. As DNA, the CDR3 is TGTGCCAGCAGTTATCGGCGTACCTACAATGAGCAGTTCTTC. Its protein is CASSYRRTYNEQFF.

In its sample, this clone was seen a few times. V is TRBV11-3 and J is TRBJ2-7; 7 positions match TRBD2. CDR3 size: 14 residues. Trimming cost V 6 bases and J 5 bases; bases outside gene matches: 10. Germline V gene data show CDR1 as SGHNT and CDR2 as YENEEA. The CDR3 is CASRPGGGTHEQYF. As DNA, the CDR3 is TGTGCCAGCAGGCCAGGCGGGGGAACCCACGAGCAGTACTTC.

The V gene is TRBV5-1, the J gene TRBJ2-3, with a tentative D call TRBD2 (5 bases). CDR1 and CDR2 (germline): SGHRS, YFSETQ. V lost 3 bases and J lost 0, with 11 bases in between. The CDR3 length is 15 residues. For the CDR3, the DNA is TGCGCCAGCAGCTGGACTCCGGGGAGCACAGATACGCAGTATTTT. Its protein is CASSWTPGSTDTQYF. The variable domain in full, with the rest retrieved from reference TRBV5-1 and TRBJ2-3, is KAGVTQTPRYLIKTRGQQVTLSCSPISGHRSVSWYQQTPGQGLQFLFEYFSETQRNKGNFPGRFSGRQFSNSRSEMNVSTLELGDSALYLCASSWTPGSTDTQYFGPGTRLTVL.

In its sample, this clone was seen a few times. CDR3 loop: CASSARTGPPYEQYF. The CDR3 DNA follows: TGTGCCAGCAGTGCCAGGACAGGGCCTCCCTACGAGCAGTACTTC. The J gene is TRBJ2-7, the V gene TRBV6-4; 8 bases agree with TRBD1. The germline V gene encodes CDR1 MRHNA and CDR2 SNTAGT. V lost 4 bases, J lost 2 bases, and 7 bases stayed unmatched. The CDR3 contains 15 residues.

This clone appeared a few times. The J gene is TRBJ2-1, the V gene TRBV12-3 or TRBV12-4; 7 nucleotides match TRBD2. Losses at the gene ends were 2 bases for V and 6 bases for J; bases not matched to a gene: 4. The CDR3 is 14 residues long. Written as DNA, the CDR3 is TGTGCCAGCAGTTTAACCAGCGGGGTCAATGAGCAGTTCTTC. Encoded protein: CASSLTSGVNEQFF.

This clone was found a few times. V and J are TRBV6-4 and TRBJ2-1; 11 nucleotides agree with TRBD1. CDR1 and CDR2 from the germline V gene are MRHNA and SNTAGT. The CDR3 loop spans 15 amino acids. V dropped 4 bases and J dropped 7; count of bases not matched to a gene: 6. The CDR3, as DNA: TGTGCCAGCAGTGCCACCGGGACAGGGGGGAATGAGCAGTTCTTC. Protein sequence: CASSATGTGGNEQFF.

This clone came up a few times. The chain carries TRBV27 and TRBJ2-2, with 9 bases fitting TRBD1. CDR1 MNHEY and CDR2 SMNVEV come from the germline V gene (reference sequence). This CDR3 is built from 14 residues. Germline trimming cut 5 bases from V and 7 bases from J; bases unmatched to any gene: 5. CDR3 amino acids: CASSLDRGGGELFF. CDR3 coding DNA: TGTGCCAGCAGTCTGGACAGGGGTGGCGGGGAGCTGTTTTTT.

Only a few counts were recorded for this clone. The chain recombines TRBV7-9 with TRBJ2-2; unclear D gene. The CDR3 is made up of 12 amino acids. The germline V gene encodes CDR1 SEHNR and CDR2 FQNEAQ (reference sequence). V lost 2 bases and J 5 bases, leaving 3 bases between the germline ends. CDR3 in amino acids: CASSLKTGELFF. CDR3 coding DNA: TGTGCCAGCAGCTTAAAAACCGGGGAGCTGTTTTTT.

Many counts were recorded for this clone. The chain is built from TRBV24-1 and TRBJ1-3, with a weak D call TRBD1 (5 bases). From germline, CDR1 is KGHDR and CDR2 SFDVKD. The CDR3 contains 16 residues. V was shortened by 4 bases and J by 0 bases, with 12 bases between the two germline ends. Written as DNA, the CDR3 is TGTGCCACCAGTGACAACCGGGACGCCTCTGGAAACACCATATATTTT. Translation gives CATSDNRDASGNTIYF.

V gene TRBV2 combines with J gene TRBJ1-3, with TRBD1 as a possible D gene (5 bases). V lost 6 bases, J lost 2 bases, and 14 bases lay in between. Germline V gene data show CDR1 as SNHLY and CDR2 as FYNNEI. This CDR3 has 15 residues. CDR3 in amino acids: CASRSMGVAGNTIYF. The DNA of the CDR3 is TGTGCCAGCAGATCAATGGGGGTTGCTGGAAACACCATATATTTT.

The sample holds a few counts of this clone. The chain links TRBV6-1 to TRBJ2-3; D is unclear. Germline V gene data show CDR1 as MNHNS and CDR2 as SASEGT. V dropped 6 bases and J dropped 2 bases, with 12 bases sitting between them. The CDR3 has 14 amino acids. The CDR3 spells CASSSPLHTDTQYF. CDR3 DNA sequence: TGTGCCAGCAGCTCGCCCCTGCACACAGATACGCAGTATTTT.

The chain has TRBV7-8 and TRBJ2-2, with a weak D call TRBD1 (6 bases). With 2 bases removed from V and 6 bases from J, the gap between germline ends came to 16 bases. CDR1 is SGHVS, CDR2 FQNEAQ, per germline. The CDR3 is 16 residues long. DNA of the CDR3: TGTGCCAGCAGCTTATGGGACCAGGGGATATCCGGGGAGCTGTTTTTT. Translation: CASSLWDQGISGELFF.

This clone was recorded a few times. The chain carries TRBV5-5 and TRBJ2-7, with D possibly matching TRBD1 (5 bases). Germline V gives CDR1 SGHKS, CDR2 YYEKEE (reference sequence). Trimming removed 0 bases at V and 3 bases at J, with 13 bases between. The CDR3 spans 15 residues. In nucleotides, the CDR3 is TGTGCCAGCAGCTTGGAAGGGGCAGGGTTCTACGAGCAGTACTTC. This translates into CASSLEGAGFYEQYF.

This clone was found a few times. The V call is TRBV5-1, the J call TRBJ2-3, with 8 nucleotides matching TRBD2. V shed 0 bases and J 4 bases; nucleotides not matched to a gene: 7. The CDR3 has 16 amino acids. CDR1 SGHRS and CDR2 YFSETQ come from the germline V gene. The CDR3 region has the DNA TGCGCCAGCAGCTTGGAGGCGCGGGAGGTCCCAGATACGCAGTATTTT. Its protein is CASSLEAREVPDTQYF. The full variable domain, completed using reference TRBV5-1 and TRBJ2-3, is KAGVTQTPRYLIKTRGQQVTLSCSPISGHRSVSWYQQTPGQGLQFLFEYFSETQRNKGNFPGRFSGRQFSNSRSEMNVSTLELGDSALYLCASSLEAREVPDTQYFGPGTRLTVL.

In its sample, this clone was seen a few times. The rearrangement joins TRBV6-1 to TRBJ2-5; tentatively, D is TRBD1 (5 bases). V lost 1 base, J lost 3 bases, and 15 bases lay in between. CDR3 length: 16 amino acids. Germline CDR1 is MNHNS and CDR2 is SASEGT. DNA for the CDR3: TGTGCCAGCAGTGAAGTAACAGGTGGGGTTAAAGAGACCCAGTACTTC. Protein: CASSEVTGGVKETQYF.

The chain recombines TRBV6-4 with TRBJ1-5; TRBD1 matches at 9 bases. CDR1 is MRHNA and CDR2 is SNTAGT in the germline V gene. The CDR3 has 12 amino acids. With V trimmed by 8 bases and J by 7 bases, 3 bases remained unmatched. For the CDR3, the DNA is TGTGCCAGCGGGACAGGGACCCAGCCCCAGCATTTT. This translates into CASGTGTQPQHF.

In this sample, this clone turned up a few times. The gene calls are TRBV30 and TRBJ2-2; the D is unclear. CDR3 length equals 13 residues. Looked up from germline, CDR1 is GTSNPN and CDR2 is SVGIG (reference sequence). V was trimmed by 3 bases and J by 7 bases, leaving 12 bases between them. The CDR3 DNA follows: TGTGCCTGGAGGGCCCCCCTGGGCGGGGAGCTGTTTTTT. It yields the protein CAWRAPLGGELFF.

This clone was seen at least ten times. This chain connects TRBV27 to TRBJ2-7; TRBD1 might be the D (6 bases). V was trimmed by 4 bases and J by 2 bases, leaving 12 bases between them. This CDR3 spans 14 amino acids. The germline V gene has CDR1 MNHEY and CDR2 SMNVEV (reference sequence). The CDR3 DNA is TGTGCCAGCAGTTATCAGGGGAAAGCCTACGAGCAGTACTTC. This encodes CASSYQGKAYEQYF.

The rearrangement uses TRBV20-1 and TRBJ1-1, with unresolved D. This CDR3 region has 8 residues. Per the germline V gene, CDR1 is DFQATT and CDR2 is SNEGSKA (reference sequence). The CDR3, as DNA: TGCAGGCCAGCTGAAGCTTTCTTT. It encodes CRPAEAFF.